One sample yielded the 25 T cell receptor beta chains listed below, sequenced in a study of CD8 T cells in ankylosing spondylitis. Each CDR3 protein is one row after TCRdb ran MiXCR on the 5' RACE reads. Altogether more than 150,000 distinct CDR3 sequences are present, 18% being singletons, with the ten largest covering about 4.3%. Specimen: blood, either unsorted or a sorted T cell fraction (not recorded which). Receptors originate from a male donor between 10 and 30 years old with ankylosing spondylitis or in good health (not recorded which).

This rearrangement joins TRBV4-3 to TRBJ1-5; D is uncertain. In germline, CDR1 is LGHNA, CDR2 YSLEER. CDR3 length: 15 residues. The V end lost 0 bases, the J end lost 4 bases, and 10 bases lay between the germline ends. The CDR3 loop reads CASSQDNRWNQPQHF. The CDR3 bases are TGCGCCAGCAGCCAAGATAATCGGTGGAATCAGCCCCAGCATTTT.

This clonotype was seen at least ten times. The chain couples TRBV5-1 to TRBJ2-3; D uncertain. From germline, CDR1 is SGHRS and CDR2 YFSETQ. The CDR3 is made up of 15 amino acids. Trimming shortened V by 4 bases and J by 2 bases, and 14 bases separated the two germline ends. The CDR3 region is CASSTRPLPTDTQYF. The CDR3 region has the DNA TGCGCCAGCAGCACCCGACCCTTACCCACAGATACGCAGTATTTT.

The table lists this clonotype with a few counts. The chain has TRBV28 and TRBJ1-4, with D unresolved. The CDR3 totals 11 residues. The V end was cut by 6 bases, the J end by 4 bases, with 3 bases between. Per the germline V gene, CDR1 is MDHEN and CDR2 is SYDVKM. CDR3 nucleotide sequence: TGTGCCAGCAGATTTAATGAAAAACTGTTTTTT. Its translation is CASRFNEKLFF.

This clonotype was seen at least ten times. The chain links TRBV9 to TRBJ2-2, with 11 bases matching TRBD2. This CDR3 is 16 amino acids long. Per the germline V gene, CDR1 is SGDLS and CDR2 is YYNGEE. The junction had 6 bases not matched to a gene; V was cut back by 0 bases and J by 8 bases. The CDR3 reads CASSVDSGRAKGELFF. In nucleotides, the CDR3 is TGTGCCAGCAGCGTAGATAGCGGGAGGGCCAAAGGGGAGCTGTTTTTT. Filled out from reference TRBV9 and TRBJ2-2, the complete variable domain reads DSGVTQTPKHLITATGQRVTLRCSPRSGDLSVYWYQQSLDQGLQFLIQYYNGEERAKGNILERFSAQQFPDLHSELNLSSLELGDSALYFCASSVDSGRAKGELFFGEGSRLTVL.

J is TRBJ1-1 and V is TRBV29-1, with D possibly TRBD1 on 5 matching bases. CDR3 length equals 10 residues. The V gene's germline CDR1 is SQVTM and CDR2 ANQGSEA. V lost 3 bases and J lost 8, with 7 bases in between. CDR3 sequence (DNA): TGCAGCGTTGATGGGGGAGAAGCTTTCTTT. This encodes CSVDGGEAFF. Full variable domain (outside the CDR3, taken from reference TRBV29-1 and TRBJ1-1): SAVISQKPSRDICQRGTSLTIQCQVDSQVTMMFWYRQQPGQSLTLIATANQGSEATYESGFVIDKFPISRPNLTFSTLTVSNMSPEDSSIYLCSVDGGEAFFGQGTRLTVV.

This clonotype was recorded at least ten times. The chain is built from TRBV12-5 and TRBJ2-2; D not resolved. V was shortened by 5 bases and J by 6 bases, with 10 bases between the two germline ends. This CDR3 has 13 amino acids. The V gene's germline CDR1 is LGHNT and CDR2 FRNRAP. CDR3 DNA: TGTGCTAGTGGTAGAGGACCCGCCGGGGAGCTGTTTTTT. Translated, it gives CASGRGPAGELFF.

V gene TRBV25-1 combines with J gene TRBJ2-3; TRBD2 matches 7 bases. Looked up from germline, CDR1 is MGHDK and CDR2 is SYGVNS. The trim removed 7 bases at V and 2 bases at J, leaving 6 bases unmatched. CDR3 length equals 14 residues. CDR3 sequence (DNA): TGTGCCAGCACTTCCGGGACTAACACAGATACGCAGTATTTT. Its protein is CASTSGTNTDTQYF.

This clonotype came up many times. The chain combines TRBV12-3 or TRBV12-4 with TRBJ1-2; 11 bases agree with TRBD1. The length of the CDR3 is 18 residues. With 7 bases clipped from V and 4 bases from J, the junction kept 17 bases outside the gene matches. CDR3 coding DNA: TGTGCCAGCACTTGGGGCTCCCTTCGGGACAGGGGGTCCTATGGCTACACCTTC. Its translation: CASTWGSLRDRGSYGYTF.

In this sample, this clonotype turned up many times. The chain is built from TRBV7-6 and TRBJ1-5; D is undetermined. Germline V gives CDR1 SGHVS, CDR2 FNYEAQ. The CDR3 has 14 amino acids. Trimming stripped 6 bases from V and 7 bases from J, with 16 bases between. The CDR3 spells CASRGSGSGQPQHF. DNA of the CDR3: TGTGCCAGCAGGGGGTCGGGATCGGGCCAGCCCCAGCATTTT.

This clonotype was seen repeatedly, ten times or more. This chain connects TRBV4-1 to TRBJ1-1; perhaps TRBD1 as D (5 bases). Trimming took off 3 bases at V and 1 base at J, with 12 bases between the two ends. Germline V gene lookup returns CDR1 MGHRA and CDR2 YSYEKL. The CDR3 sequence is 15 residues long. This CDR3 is CASSHNGGGNTEAFF. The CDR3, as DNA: TGCGCCAGCAGCCACAACGGGGGGGGGAACACTGAAGCTTTCTTT.

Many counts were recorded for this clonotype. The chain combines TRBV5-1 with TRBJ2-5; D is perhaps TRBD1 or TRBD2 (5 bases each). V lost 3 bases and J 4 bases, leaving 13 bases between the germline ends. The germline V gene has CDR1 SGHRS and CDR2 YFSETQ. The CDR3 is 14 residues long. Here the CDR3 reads CASSWGRNAETQYF. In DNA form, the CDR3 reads TGCGCCAGCAGCTGGGGACGAAACGCAGAGACCCAGTACTTC.

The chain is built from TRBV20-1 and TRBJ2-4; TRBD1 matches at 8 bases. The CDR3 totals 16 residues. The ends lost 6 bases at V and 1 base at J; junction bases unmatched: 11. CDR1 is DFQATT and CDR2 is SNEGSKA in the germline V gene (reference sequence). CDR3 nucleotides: TGCAGTGCCAAACCCTGGACAGGGATGGCCAAAAACATTCAGTACTTC. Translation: CSAKPWTGMAKNIQYF.

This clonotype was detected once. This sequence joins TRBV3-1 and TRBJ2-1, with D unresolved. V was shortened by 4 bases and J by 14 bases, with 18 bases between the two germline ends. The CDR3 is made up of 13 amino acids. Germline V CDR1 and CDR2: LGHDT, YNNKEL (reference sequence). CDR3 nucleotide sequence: TGTGCCAGCAGCCGTTTTGGGGTTGGACGAAAGTTCTTC. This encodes CASSRFGVGRKFF.

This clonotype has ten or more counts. CDR3: CASSLFRDLSGANVLTF. The CDR3 DNA follows: TGTGCCAGCAGCTTATTCAGGGACCTCTCTGGGGCCAACGTCCTGACTTTC. The chain recombines TRBV13 with TRBJ2-6; D is tentatively TRBD1 or TRBD2 (5 bases each). V was clipped by 2 bases and J by 0 bases, with 11 bases between them. The CDR3 contains 17 residues. The germline gives CDR1 PRHDT, CDR2 FYEKMQ (reference sequence). Full variable domain (remainder filled in from reference TRBV13 and TRBJ2-6): AAGVIQSPRHLIKEKRETATLKCYPIPRHDTVYWYQQGPGQDPQFLISFYEKMQSDKGSIPDRFSAQQFSDYHSELNMSSLELGDSALYFCASSLFRDLSGANVLTFGAGSRLTVL.

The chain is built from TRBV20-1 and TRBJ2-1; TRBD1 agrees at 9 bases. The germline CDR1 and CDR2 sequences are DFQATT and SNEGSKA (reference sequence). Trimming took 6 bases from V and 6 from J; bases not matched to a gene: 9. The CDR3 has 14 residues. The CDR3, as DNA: TGCAGTGCGACCGGGACAGGGTTGCGCAATGAGCAGTTCTTC. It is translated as CSATGTGLRNEQFF.

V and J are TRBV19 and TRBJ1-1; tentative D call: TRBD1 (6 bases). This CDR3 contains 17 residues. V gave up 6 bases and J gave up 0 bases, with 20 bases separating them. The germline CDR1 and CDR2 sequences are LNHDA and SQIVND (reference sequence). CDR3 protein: CASRGAGRGGLNTEAFF. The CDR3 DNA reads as TGTGCCAGTAGGGGGGCAGGAAGGGGAGGATTGAACACTGAAGCTTTCTTT. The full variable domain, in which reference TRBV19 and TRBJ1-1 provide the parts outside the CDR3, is DGGITQSPKYLFRKEGQNVTLSCEQNLNHDAMYWYRQDPGQGLRLIYYSQIVNDFQKGDIAEGYSVSREKKESFPLTVTSAQKNPTAFYLCASRGAGRGGLNTEAFFGQGTRLTVV.

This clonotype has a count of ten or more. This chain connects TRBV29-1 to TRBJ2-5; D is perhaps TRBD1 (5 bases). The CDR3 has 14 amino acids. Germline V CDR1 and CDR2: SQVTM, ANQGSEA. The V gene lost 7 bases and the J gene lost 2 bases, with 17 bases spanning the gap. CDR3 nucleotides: TGCAGCGCCCATAAGGTGGGGCAGCAAGAGACCCAGTACTTC. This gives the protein CSAHKVGQQETQYF.

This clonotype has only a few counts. CDR3 amino acids: CASSPGLAGGLIHNEQFF. As DNA, the CDR3 is TGTGCCAGCAGTCCGGGACTAGCGGGAGGTTTGATCCACAATGAGCAGTTCTTC. V usage is TRBV6-4 and J usage is TRBJ2-1, with TRBD2 matching over 15 bases. After removal of 5 bases from V and 5 bases from J, the junction contained 10 bases not matched to a gene. This CDR3 has 18 residues. Germline V gives CDR1 MRHNA, CDR2 SNTAGT.

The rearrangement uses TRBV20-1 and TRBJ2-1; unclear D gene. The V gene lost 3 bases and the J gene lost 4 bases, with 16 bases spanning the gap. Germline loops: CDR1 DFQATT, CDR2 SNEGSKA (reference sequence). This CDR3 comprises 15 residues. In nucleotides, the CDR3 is TGCAGTGCTAGGGGCCCAATCGTTGGATACAATGAGCAGTTCTTC. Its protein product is CSARGPIVGYNEQFF.

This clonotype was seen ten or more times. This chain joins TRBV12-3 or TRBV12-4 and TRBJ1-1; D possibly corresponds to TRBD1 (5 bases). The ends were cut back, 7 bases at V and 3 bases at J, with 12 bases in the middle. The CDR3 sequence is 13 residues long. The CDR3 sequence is CASTPDRYTEAFF. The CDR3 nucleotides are TGTGCCAGCACCCCTGACAGATACACTGAAGCTTTCTTT.

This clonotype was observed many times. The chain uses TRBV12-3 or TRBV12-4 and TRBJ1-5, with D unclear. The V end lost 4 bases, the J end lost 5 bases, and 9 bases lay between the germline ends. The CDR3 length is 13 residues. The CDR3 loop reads CASSSKVDQPQHF. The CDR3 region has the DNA TGTGCCAGCAGTTCCAAGGTAGATCAGCCCCAGCATTTT.

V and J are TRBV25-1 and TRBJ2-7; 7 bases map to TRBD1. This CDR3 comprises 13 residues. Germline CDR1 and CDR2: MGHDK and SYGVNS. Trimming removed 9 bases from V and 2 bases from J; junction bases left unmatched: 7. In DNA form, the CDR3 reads TGTGCCAGTGGACAGGTTTCGACCTACGAGCAGTACTTC. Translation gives CASGQVSTYEQYF.

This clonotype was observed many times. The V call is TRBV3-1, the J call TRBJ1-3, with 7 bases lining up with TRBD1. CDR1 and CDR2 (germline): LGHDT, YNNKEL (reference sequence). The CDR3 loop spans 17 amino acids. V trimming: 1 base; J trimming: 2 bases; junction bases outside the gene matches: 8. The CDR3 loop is CASSQVGQRLPGNTIYF. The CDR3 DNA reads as TGTGCCAGCAGCCAAGTGGGACAGCGATTGCCTGGAAACACCATATATTTT.

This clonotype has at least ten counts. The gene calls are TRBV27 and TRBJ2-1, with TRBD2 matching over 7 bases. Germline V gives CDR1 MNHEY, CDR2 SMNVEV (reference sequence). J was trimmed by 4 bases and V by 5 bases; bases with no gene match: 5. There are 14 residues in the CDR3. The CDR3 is CASSPGTKYNEQFF. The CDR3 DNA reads TGTGCCAGCAGTCCCGGGACTAAGTACAATGAGCAGTTCTTC.

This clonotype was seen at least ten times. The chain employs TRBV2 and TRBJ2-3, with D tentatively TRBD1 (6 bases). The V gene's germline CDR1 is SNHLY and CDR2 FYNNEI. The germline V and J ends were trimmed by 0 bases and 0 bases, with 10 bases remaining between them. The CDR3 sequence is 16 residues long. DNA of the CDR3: TGTGCCAGCAGTGAAGCTGGACAGACTAGCACAGATACGCAGTATTTT. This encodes CASSEAGQTSTDTQYF. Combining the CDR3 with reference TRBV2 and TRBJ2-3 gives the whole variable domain EPEVTQTPSHQVTQMGQEVILRCVPISNHLYFYWYRQILGQKVEFLVSFYNNEISEKSEIFDDQFSVERPDGSNFTLKIRSTKLEDSAMYFCASSEAGQTSTDTQYFGPGTRLTVL.